The 21 T cell receptor beta chains presented below share a single source sample, sequenced in a study of T cells in Graves' hyperthyroidism and ophthalmopathy. Researchers took RNA transcripts and amplified the TCR beta CDR3 regions from them. The HTBI set primed first-round TCR CDR3 RT-PCR. TCRdb re-analysed the multiplex PCR reads in MiXCR, keeping a single row per CDR3 protein. The sample shows 700,000 or so distinct CDR3 sequences, 16% of them seen only once. The material sequenced was blood. These receptors were obtained from a young man with Graves' hyperthyroidism.

This clonotype was detected ten times or more. This chain connects TRBV6-2 or TRBV6-3 to TRBJ2-1; 8 positions match TRBD1. CDR3 length: 12 residues. V dropped 8 bases and J dropped 7; count of bases not matched to a gene: 4. Germline loops: CDR1 MNHEY, CDR2 SVGEGT. The CDR3 sequence: CASRQGWNEQFF. The CDR3 DNA is TGTGCCAGCCGACAGGGGTGGAATGAGCAGTTCTTC.

The chain links TRBV7-2 to TRBJ1-1, with D maybe TRBD1 (6 bases). The germline CDR1 and CDR2 sequences are SGHTA and FQGNSA. The CDR3 sequence is 14 residues long. V was pared by 3 bases and J by 7 bases, with 15 bases between. The CDR3 region is CASSFDRLYDEAFF. The DNA of the CDR3 is TGTGCCAGCAGCTTTGACAGGCTGTATGATGAAGCTTTCTTT.

This clonotype was recorded at least ten times. The gene calls are TRBV11-1 and TRBJ2-1, with TRBD2 identical over 11 bases. CDR1 and CDR2 from the germline V gene are SGHAT and FQDESV (reference sequence). This CDR3 region has 18 residues. With 2 bases clipped from V and 4 bases from J, the junction kept 10 bases outside the gene matches. CDR3 protein: CASSLTGLAAPGYNEQFF. For the CDR3, the DNA is TGTGCCAGCAGCTTAACGGGACTAGCGGCGCCGGGGTACAATGAGCAGTTCTTC.

In its sample, this clonotype was seen many times. The chain has TRBV28 and TRBJ2-1; 7 bases are a match to TRBD2. Trimming cost V 5 bases and J 9 bases; bases outside gene matches: 16. In germline, CDR1 is MDHEN, CDR2 SYDVKM. The CDR3 has 16 amino acids. This CDR3 reads CASSPKGRGGGFEQFF. In DNA, the CDR3 is TGTGCCAGCAGTCCCAAAGGCCGGGGCGGGGGTTTTGAGCAGTTCTTC.

This clonotype has a count of ten or more. The chain couples TRBV2 to TRBJ2-1, with TRBD2 matching 9 bases. V lost 6 bases to trimming and J lost 5 bases; unmatched junction nucleotides: 5. There are 14 residues in the CDR3. Germline V gene data show CDR1 as SNHLY and CDR2 as FYNNEI. The CDR3 reads CASSERLADNEQFF. CDR3 bases: TGTGCCAGCAGCGAGAGACTAGCGGACAATGAGCAGTTCTTC.

Ten or more counts support this clonotype. This chain connects TRBV28 to TRBJ2-3, with 11 bases that match TRBD2. Germline trimming cut 8 bases from V and 1 base from J; bases unmatched to any gene: 2. Per the germline V gene, CDR1 is MDHEN and CDR2 is SYDVKM. The CDR3 is 14 amino acids. CDR3 protein: CASLLAGGTDTQYF. Written as DNA, the CDR3 is TGTGCCAGCTTACTAGCGGGAGGCACAGATACGCAGTATTTT.

This clonotype was seen repeatedly, ten times or more. The rearrangement links TRBV2 to TRBJ1-2; D is perhaps TRBD1 (5 bases). V was pared by 10 bases and J by 2 bases, with 11 bases between. The CDR3 spans 12 residues. CDR1 is SNHLY, CDR2 FYNNEI, per germline. CDR3 DNA sequence: TGTGCCATACAGGACATCAACTATGGCTACACCTTC. Amino acid sequence: CAIQDINYGYTF. Combining the CDR3 with reference TRBV2 and TRBJ1-2 gives the whole variable domain EPEVTQTPSHQVTQMGQEVILRCVPISNHLYFYWYRQILGQKVEFLVSFYNNEISEKSEIFDDQFSVERPDGSNFTLKIRSTKLEDSAMYFCAIQDINYGYTFGSGTRLTVV.

This clonotype showed up just a few times. One junction end disagrees with the germline gene, perhaps due to a read error. The V and J genes are TRBV18 and TRBJ2-7, with D perhaps matching TRBD2 (6 bases). CDR1 KGHSH and CDR2 LQKENI come from the germline V gene. The CDR3 totals 14 residues. The CDR3 here is CASSPSGSSHEQYF. Here the CDR3 DNA reads TGTGCCAGCTCACCTTCCGGGAGCTCCCACGAGCAGTACTTC.

The rearrangement joins TRBV4-3 to TRBJ1-2; no clear D gene. Trimming shortened V by 0 bases and J by 4 bases, and 12 bases separated the two germline ends. CDR1 and CDR2 from the germline V gene are LGHNA and YSLEER. CDR3 length: 15 amino acids. This CDR3 reads CASSQERLLGYGYTF. Here the CDR3 DNA reads TGCGCCAGCAGCCAAGAGAGGCTATTAGGCTATGGCTACACCTTC.

This clonotype came up many times. The chain combines TRBV7-2 with TRBJ2-7, with 8 nucleotides matching TRBD2. The V gene end was trimmed by 4 bases and the J gene end by 6 bases; junction bases not matched to a gene: 8. The CDR3 contains 14 residues. Germline lookup yields CDR1 SGHTA and CDR2 FQGNSA. Here the CDR3 reads CASSSRAGELEQYF. The CDR3 nucleotides are TGTGCCAGCAGCTCTCGAGCGGGAGAACTCGAGCAGTACTTC. Variable domain in full (rest from reference TRBV7-2 and TRBJ2-7): GAGVSQSPSNKVTEKGKDVELRCDPISGHTALYWYRQSLGQGLEFLIYFQGNSAPDKSGLPSDRFSAERTGGSVSTLTIQRTQQEDSAVYLCASSSRAGELEQYFGPGTRLTVT.

In its sample, this clonotype was seen a few times. The chain employs TRBV20-1 and TRBJ2-1, with D possibly matching TRBD2 (5 bases). The CDR3 is 17 residues long. V was cut by 5 bases and J by 4 bases, with 24 bases left in between. From germline, CDR1 is DFQATT and CDR2 SNEGSKA (reference sequence). This CDR3 is CSAPEGSGGFPYNEQFF. CDR3 nucleotides: TGCAGTGCTCCGGAAGGTTCAGGAGGCTTTCCGTACAATGAGCAGTTCTTC.

The chain links TRBV20-1 to TRBJ2-7, with D possibly TRBD2 on 6 matching bases. CDR1 and CDR2 from the germline V gene are DFQATT and SNEGSKA (reference sequence). The V end lost 3 bases, the J end lost 2 bases, and 14 bases lay between the germline ends. This CDR3 spans 14 amino acids. CDR3 sequence (DNA): TGCAGTGCTAGTAGCGGTTCCCAAACCTACGAGCAGTACTTC. Amino acids: CSASSGSQTYEQYF.

This clonotype was counted only a few times. V and J are TRBV4-1 and TRBJ2-1; maybe TRBD2 (5 bases). The CDR3 is made up of 15 amino acids. V gave up 4 bases and J gave up 0 bases, with 10 bases separating them. Per germline, CDR1 MGHRA and CDR2 YSYEKL. In DNA form, the CDR3 reads TGCGCCAGCAGCCCCAACAGCGGCTCCTACAATGAGCAGTTCTTC. It translates to CASSPNSGSYNEQFF.

As regards this clonotype: A much larger clonotype is one base distant, so this may be a read error. The chain employs TRBV15 and TRBJ2-7; D remains ambiguous. The CDR3 contains 14 residues. CDR1 LNHNV and CDR2 YYDKDF come from the germline V gene (reference sequence). The germline V and J ends were trimmed by 1 base and 6 bases, with 13 bases remaining between them. The CDR3 nucleotides read TGTGCCACCAGCAGAGGACATGGGTCTCTCGAGCAGTACTTC. Translated: CATSRGHGSLEQYF.

This clonotype appeared once. Since a much larger clone is just one base distant, this may be a read error. CDR3 bases: TGTGCCATCAGTGACCCGCAGGGCGATGAAAAACTGTTTTTT. As protein: CAISDPQGDEKLFF. This chain connects TRBV10-3 to TRBJ1-4, with D possibly matching TRBD1 (5 bases). From germline, CDR1 is ENHRY and CDR2 SYGVKD. The length of the CDR3 is 14 residues. V was cut by 3 bases and J by 6 bases, with 11 bases left in between.

The chain joins TRBV19 to TRBJ2-1; D may be TRBD2 (5 bases). V was cut by 5 bases and J by 4 bases, with 15 bases left in between. This CDR3 has 15 amino acids. CDR1 is LNHDA, CDR2 SQIVND, per germline (reference sequence). The CDR3 DNA reads as TGTGCCAGTAGTGTTCGAGGAGGCAGGTACAATGAGCAGTTCTTC. Translation: CASSVRGGRYNEQFF.

In its sample, this clonotype was seen once. A much larger clone sits a single nucleotide away, making a read error possible. The chain carries TRBV12-3 or TRBV12-4 and TRBJ2-2, with TRBD1 matching over 8 bases. This CDR3 spans 15 amino acids. The DNA of the CDR3 is TGTACCAGCAGAAGCGCCAGGGGGCAGGGCGGGGAGCTGTTTTTT. This translates into CTSRSARGQGGELFF.

As regards this clonotype: Possible read error: a much larger clone is one base away. V is TRBV27 and J is TRBJ2-2; D is unresolved. V was clipped by 7 bases and J by 0 bases, with 9 bases between them. This CDR3 has 14 residues. Germline V CDR1 and CDR2: MNHEY, SMNVEV (reference sequence). CDR3 coding DNA: TGTGCCAGCACCACCTCGGCGAACACCGGGGAGCTGTTTTTT. This translates into CASTTSANTGELFF.

This clonotype was observed a handful of times. The V call is TRBV24-1, the J call TRBJ2-1; D unresolved. Germline V gene lookup returns CDR1 KGHDR and CDR2 SFDVKD. Trimming cost V 2 bases and J 3 bases, with 10 bases left between them. The CDR3 extends over 15 amino acids. The CDR3, as DNA: TGTGCCACCAGTGATTCCGGCCTTGGCTACAATGAGCAGTTCTTC. Amino acids: CATSDSGLGYNEQFF.

In this sample, this clonotype turned up a few times. The V gene is TRBV5-5, the J gene TRBJ2-5; no firm D call. Germline V CDR1 and CDR2: SGHKS, YYEKEE (reference sequence). The CDR3 has 13 amino acids. V lost 4 bases and J lost 1, with 8 bases in between. The CDR3 region has the DNA TGTGCCAGCAGCCCACATCCCCAAGAGACCCAGTACTTC. Residues: CASSPHPQETQYF. Drawing the rest from reference TRBV5-5 and TRBJ2-5, the complete variable domain is DAGVTQSPTHLIKTRGQQVTLRCSPISGHKSVSWYQQVLGQGPQFIFQYYEKEERGRGNFPDRFSARQFPNYSSELNVNALLLGDSALYLCASSPHPQETQYFGPGTRLLVL.

This clonotype was detected many times. V gene TRBV28 combines with J gene TRBJ2-5; either TRBD1 or TRBD2 may supply D (5 bases each). The germline V and J ends were trimmed by 7 bases and 0 bases, with 18 bases remaining between them. Germline assignment: CDR1 MDHEN and CDR2 SYDVKM. The length of the CDR3 is 16 residues. The CDR3 sequence: CASTVGEGMYQETQYF. CDR3 bases: TGTGCCAGCACCGTCGGAGAGGGGATGTACCAAGAGACCCAGTACTTC.